Listed below are T cell receptor beta chains from one sample, sequenced in a study of cytomegalovirus exposure and HLA in healthy donors. Profiling relied on immunoSEQ multiplex PCR, and the TCRdb table lists in-frame clones only, not all of them. The sample contains some 110,000 clones, 75% of which appear only once. The sequenced sample consisted of PBMCs. All receptors come from a male donor in good health and CMV-seropositive. The CDR3 runs from the conserved cysteine through the conserved F or W. A D gene is named only where the DNA matches it firmly. For some rows the clone size is stated as once, few or many, or as a class when expanded; others skip it.

cdr3_nt: TGTGCCAGCAGTTCGTCCTCCGGAGCGGGAGCCTACGAGCAGTACTTC; cdr3_aa: CASSSSSGAGAYEQYF; v_call: TRBV6-5; clone_size: .; j_call: TRBJ2-7; d_call: TRBD2
cdr3_nt: TGTGCCAGCAGCTTAATTCGGGGGGGACCTGGGGAGCAGTACTTC; cdr3_aa: CASSLIRGGPGEQYF; v_call: TRBV7-3; clone_size: few; j_call: TRBJ2-7; d_call: TRBD2
cdr3_nt: TGTGCCAGCAGCTCACAGGTTGAACAGAATGAAAAACTGTTTTTT; cdr3_aa: CASSSQVEQNEKLFF; v_call: TRBV6-6; clone_size: .; j_call: TRBJ1-4; d_call: .
cdr3_nt: TGTGCCAGCTCACCGACCTCGGGTCCAAGGGAGACCCAGTACTTC; cdr3_aa: CASSPTSGPRETQYF; v_call: TRBV18; clone_size: .; j_call: TRBJ2-5; d_call: .
cdr3_nt: TGTGCCAGTAGTATCTCCAGGACAGGGCTTAGGGAGCTGTTTTTT; cdr3_aa: CASSISRTGLRELFF; v_call: TRBV19; clone_size: .; j_call: TRBJ2-2; d_call: TRBD1
cdr3_nt: TGTGCCAGCAGCTCGACGGGTGGGTCGGAGACCCAGTACTTC; cdr3_aa: CASSSTGGSETQYF; v_call: TRBV7-2; clone_size: .; j_call: TRBJ2-5; d_call: .
cdr3_nt: TGTGCCAGCAGTTTGCAACAGGGCACTGAAGCTTTCTTT; cdr3_aa: CASSLQQGTEAFF; v_call: TRBV2; clone_size: once; j_call: TRBJ1-1; d_call: .
cdr3_nt: TGCGCCAGCAGCCACCCCCAGGCAGGGCCCCCCTCCTACGAGCAGTACTTC; cdr3_aa: CASSHPQAGPPSYEQYF; v_call: TRBV4-1; clone_size: .; j_call: TRBJ2-7; d_call: .
cdr3_nt: TGTGCCAGCAGCCGAGGGGAGGAAGACACTGAAGCTTTCTTT; cdr3_aa: CASSRGEEDTEAFF; v_call: TRBV6-5; clone_size: .; j_call: TRBJ1-1; d_call: .
cdr3_nt: TGTGCCAGCAGTTACTCGCAAAGGGGAGGGGAGCTGTTTTTT; cdr3_aa: CASSYSQRGGELFF; v_call: TRBV6-5; clone_size: few; j_call: TRBJ2-2; d_call: .
cdr3_nt: TGCGCCAGCAGCCGACCCTTACAGGGCTCCTACGAGCAGTACTTC; cdr3_aa: CASSRPLQGSYEQYF; v_call: TRBV5-1; clone_size: .; j_call: TRBJ2-7; d_call: .
cdr3_nt: TGTGCCAGCAGCCCCTCGGGGACAGGCTCCTACGAGCAGTACTTC; cdr3_aa: CASSPSGTGSYEQYF; v_call: TRBV5-5; clone_size: once; j_call: TRBJ2-7; d_call: TRBD1
cdr3_nt: TGCGCCAGCAGCCCGACGGCAGGCCGCTCCTACGAGCAGTACTTC; cdr3_aa: CASSPTAGRSYEQYF; v_call: TRBV4-1; clone_size: .; j_call: TRBJ2-7; d_call: .
cdr3_nt: TGCGCCAGCAGCCAGGTGGGGCGCACTGGAAACACCATATATTTT; cdr3_aa: CASSQVGRTGNTIYF; v_call: TRBV4-1; clone_size: .; j_call: TRBJ1-3; d_call: .
cdr3_nt: TGCGCCAGCAGCCAACACGGGGGGCCAGGAGAGACCCAGTACTTC; cdr3_aa: CASSQHGGPGETQYF; v_call: TRBV4-1; clone_size: .; j_call: TRBJ2-5; d_call: .
cdr3_nt: TGTGCCAGTAATTTCTTCCTAGCGGGGAACAATGAGCAGTTCTTC; cdr3_aa: CASNFFLAGNNEQFF; v_call: TRBV19; clone_size: .; j_call: TRBJ2-1; d_call: TRBD2
cdr3_nt: TGTGCCAGCAGCTCTGGGACTAGCGGGAGGGCATGGTACTTC; cdr3_aa: CASSSGTSGRAWYF; v_call: TRBV7-2; clone_size: .; j_call: TRBJ2-7; d_call: TRBD2
cdr3_nt: TGCGCCAGCCCCCTCTCTAGGAGCTCCTATAATTCACCCCTCCACTTT; cdr3_aa: CASPLSRSSYNSPLHF; v_call: TRBV10-1; clone_size: .; j_call: TRBJ1-6; d_call: .
cdr3_nt: TGTGCCAGCCTTCGGATTAGCGGGGGCCCAAAAGGGAACAATGAGCAGTTCTTC; cdr3_aa: CASLRISGGPKGNNEQFF; v_call: TRBV5-6; clone_size: .; j_call: TRBJ2-1; d_call: TRBD2
cdr3_nt: TGTGCCAGCACGGCGGGGATCACGGGAGAGCAGTACTTC; cdr3_aa: CASTAGITGEQYF; v_call: TRBV27; clone_size: .; j_call: TRBJ2-7; d_call: .
cdr3_nt: TGTGCCAGCAGTGAAAAGACAGGGGGCGGCAATCAGCCCCAGCATTTT; cdr3_aa: CASSEKTGGGNQPQHF; v_call: TRBV6-1; clone_size: .; j_call: TRBJ1-5; d_call: TRBD1
cdr3_nt: TGTGCCACCTCCCCACTAGAACTAGCGGGATACGAGCAGTACTTC; cdr3_aa: CATSPLELAGYEQYF; v_call: TRBV10-3; clone_size: few; j_call: TRBJ2-7; d_call: TRBD2
cdr3_nt: TGTGCCAGTAGACAGGGGCAAACTGAAGCTTTCTTT; cdr3_aa: CASRQGQTEAFF; v_call: TRBV19; clone_size: .; j_call: TRBJ1-1; d_call: TRBD1
cdr3_nt: TGTGCCACCCAGAAAGGGGTCTTAGGGGAGACCCAGTACTTC; cdr3_aa: CATQKGVLGETQYF; v_call: TRBV6-5; clone_size: once; j_call: TRBJ2-5; d_call: .
cdr3_nt: TGTGCCAGCAGCTTCGGTGAGACCCAGTACTTC; cdr3_aa: CASSFGETQYF; v_call: TRBV5-4; clone_size: few; j_call: TRBJ2-5; d_call: .
cdr3_nt: TGTGCCAGCAGTTTCAAGACGCCCAGACCAAGGGGGGGCCGTCCCTACGAGCAGTACTTC; cdr3_aa: CASSFKTPRPRGGRPYEQYF; v_call: TRBV7-4; clone_size: once; j_call: TRBJ2-7; d_call: .
cdr3_nt: TGTGCCAGCAGACAACAGGGGTGGGAGACCCAGTACTTC; cdr3_aa: CASRQQGWETQYF; v_call: TRBV28; clone_size: .; j_call: TRBJ2-5; d_call: TRBD1
cdr3_nt: TGCAGCGTTAACGCGGGACAGGCAACTGGCTACACCTTC; cdr3_aa: CSVNAGQATGYTF; v_call: TRBV29-1; clone_size: .; j_call: TRBJ1-2; d_call: TRBD1
cdr3_nt: TGTGCCAGCAGCTCCGGACAGGGTCCAAGTTTGGGCTACGAGCAGTACTTC; cdr3_aa: CASSSGQGPSLGYEQYF; v_call: TRBV7-9; clone_size: .; j_call: TRBJ2-7; d_call: TRBD1
cdr3_nt: TGTGCCAGCAGCTTGGCCGGGTTTTATAATTCACCCCTCCACTTT; cdr3_aa: CASSLAGFYNSPLHF; v_call: TRBV5-6; clone_size: few; j_call: TRBJ1-6; d_call: .
cdr3_nt: TGTGCCAGCAGTCCCCGTACGGGACAGGGGAGGCCACCCCTCCACTTT; cdr3_aa: CASSPRTGQGRPPLHF; v_call: TRBV6-6; clone_size: few; j_call: TRBJ1-6; d_call: TRBD1
cdr3_nt: TGTGCCAGCAGTGCCCGTCGGGTGGTTAGCTCCTACGAGCAGTACTTC; cdr3_aa: CASSARRVVSSYEQYF; v_call: TRBV2; clone_size: .; j_call: TRBJ2-7; d_call: .
cdr3_nt: TGTGCCAGCAGCGCGGGAGTCGGACAGGAAGCTAACTATGGCTACACCTTC; cdr3_aa: CASSAGVGQEANYGYTF; v_call: TRBV9; clone_size: few; j_call: TRBJ1-2; d_call: TRBD1
cdr3_nt: TGTGCCAGCTCCGGGGAGAGGCGAGCGGTGGGAAGCTCTGGAAACACCATATATTTT; cdr3_aa: CASSGERRAVGSSGNTIYF; v_call: TRBV28; clone_size: .; j_call: TRBJ1-3; d_call: .
cdr3_nt: TGTGCCAGCAGCTTCGGACAGGGGGGCTACGAGCAGTACTTC; cdr3_aa: CASSFGQGGYEQYF; v_call: TRBV11-2; clone_size: .; j_call: TRBJ2-7; d_call: TRBD1
cdr3_nt: TGTGCCATCGCAACCGGGACAGGGGGGAATCAGCCCCAGCATTTT; cdr3_aa: CAIATGTGGNQPQHF; v_call: TRBV19; clone_size: once; j_call: TRBJ1-5; d_call: TRBD1
cdr3_nt: TGTGCCAGCAGCCTGACTAGCGGATCCTACGAGCAGTACTTC; cdr3_aa: CASSLTSGSYEQYF; v_call: TRBV7-3; clone_size: .; j_call: TRBJ2-7; d_call: TRBD2
cdr3_nt: TGTGCCAGCAGCGAGTGGGACAGCCGAAATGAAAAACTGTTTTTT; cdr3_aa: CASSEWDSRNEKLFF; v_call: TRBV9; clone_size: .; j_call: TRBJ1-4; d_call: TRBD1
cdr3_nt: TGTGCCAGCCTACTGACCGGGGGGAACACTGAAGCTTTCTTT; cdr3_aa: CASLLTGGNTEAFF; v_call: TRBV7-2; clone_size: once; j_call: TRBJ1-1; d_call: .
cdr3_nt: TGTGCCAGTAGCACGGAGGTAGGAGGGGTCGCTGGTGAGCAGTTCTTC; cdr3_aa: CASSTEVGGVAGEQFF; v_call: TRBV19; clone_size: .; j_call: TRBJ2-1; d_call: .